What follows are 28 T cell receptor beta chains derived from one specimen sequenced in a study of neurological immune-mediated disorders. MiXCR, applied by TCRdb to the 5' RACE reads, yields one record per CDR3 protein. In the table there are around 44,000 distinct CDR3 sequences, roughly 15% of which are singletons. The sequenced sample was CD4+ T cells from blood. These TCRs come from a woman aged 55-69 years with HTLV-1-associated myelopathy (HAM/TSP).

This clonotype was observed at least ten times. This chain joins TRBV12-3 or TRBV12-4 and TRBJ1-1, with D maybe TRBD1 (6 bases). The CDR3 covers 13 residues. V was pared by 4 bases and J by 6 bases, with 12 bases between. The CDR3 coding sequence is TGTGCCAGCAGTTCCGCAGGGGTGGCTGAAGCTTTCTTT. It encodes CASSSAGVAEAFF.

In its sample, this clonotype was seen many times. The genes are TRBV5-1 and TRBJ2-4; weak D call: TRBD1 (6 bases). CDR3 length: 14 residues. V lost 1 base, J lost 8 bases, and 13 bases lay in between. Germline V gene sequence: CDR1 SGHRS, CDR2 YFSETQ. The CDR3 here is CASSLLDRKDIQYF. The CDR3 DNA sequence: TGCGCCAGCAGCTTGCTAGACAGGAAAGACATTCAGTACTTC.

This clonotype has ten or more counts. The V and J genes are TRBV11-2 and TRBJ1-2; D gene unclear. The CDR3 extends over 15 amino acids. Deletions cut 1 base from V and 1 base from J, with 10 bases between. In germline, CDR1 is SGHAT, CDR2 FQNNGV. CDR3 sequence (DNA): TGTGCCAGCAGCTTAGGATCTCGGATTAACTATGGCTACACCTTC. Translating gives CASSLGSRINYGYTF.

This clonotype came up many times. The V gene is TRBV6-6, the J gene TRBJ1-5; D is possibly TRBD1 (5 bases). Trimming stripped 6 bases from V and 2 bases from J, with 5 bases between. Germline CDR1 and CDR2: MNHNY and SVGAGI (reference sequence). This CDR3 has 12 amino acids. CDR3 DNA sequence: TGTGCCAGCAGACAGGGCAATCAGCCCCAGCATTTT. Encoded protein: CASRQGNQPQHF.

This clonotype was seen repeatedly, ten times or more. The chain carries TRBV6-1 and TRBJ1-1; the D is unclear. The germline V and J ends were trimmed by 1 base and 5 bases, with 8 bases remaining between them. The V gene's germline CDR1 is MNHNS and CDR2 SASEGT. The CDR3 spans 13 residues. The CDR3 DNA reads TGTGCCAGCAGTGAAGTCAGTCGGACTGAAGCTTTCTTT. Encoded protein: CASSEVSRTEAFF.

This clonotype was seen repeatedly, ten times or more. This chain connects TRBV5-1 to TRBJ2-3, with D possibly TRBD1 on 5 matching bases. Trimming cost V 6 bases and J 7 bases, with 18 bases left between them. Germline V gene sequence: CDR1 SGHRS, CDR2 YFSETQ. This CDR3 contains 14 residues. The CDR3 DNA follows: TGCGCCAGCACCCCGCAGGGTCTGGAGCATACGCAGTATTTT. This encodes CASTPQGLEHTQYF.

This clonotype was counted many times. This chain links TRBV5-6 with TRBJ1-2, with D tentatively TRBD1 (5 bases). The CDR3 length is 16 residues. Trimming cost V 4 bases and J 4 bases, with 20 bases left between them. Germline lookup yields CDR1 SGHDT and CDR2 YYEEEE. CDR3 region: CASSQSTWGSSYGYTF. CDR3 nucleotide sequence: TGTGCCAGCAGCCAGAGCACCTGGGGGTCCTCCTATGGCTACACCTTC.

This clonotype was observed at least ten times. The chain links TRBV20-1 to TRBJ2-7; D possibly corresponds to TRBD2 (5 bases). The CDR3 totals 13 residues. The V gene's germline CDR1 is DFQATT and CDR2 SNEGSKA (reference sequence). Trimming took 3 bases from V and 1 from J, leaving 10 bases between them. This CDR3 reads CSASLAGSYEQYF. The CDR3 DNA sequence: TGCAGTGCTAGCCTAGCTGGGTCCTACGAGCAGTACTTC.

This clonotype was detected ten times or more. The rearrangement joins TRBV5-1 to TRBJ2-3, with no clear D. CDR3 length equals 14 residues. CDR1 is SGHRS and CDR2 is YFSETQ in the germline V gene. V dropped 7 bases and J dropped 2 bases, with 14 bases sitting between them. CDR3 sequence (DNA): TGCGCCAGCCGGAAGGAATACCTCACAGATACGCAGTATTTT. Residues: CASRKEYLTDTQYF.

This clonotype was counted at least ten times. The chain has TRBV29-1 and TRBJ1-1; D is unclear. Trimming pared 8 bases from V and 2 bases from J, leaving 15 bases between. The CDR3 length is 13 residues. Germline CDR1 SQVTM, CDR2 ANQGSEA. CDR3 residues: CSSSGVSNTEAFF. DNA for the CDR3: TGCAGCAGTTCGGGAGTCTCAAACACTGAAGCTTTCTTT. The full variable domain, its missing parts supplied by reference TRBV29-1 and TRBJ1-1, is SAVISQKPSRDICQRGTSLTIQCQVDSQVTMMFWYRQQPGQSLTLIATANQGSEATYESGFVIDKFPISRPNLTFSTLTVSNMSPEDSSIYLCSSSGVSNTEAFFGQGTRLTVV.

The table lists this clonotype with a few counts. CDR3 in amino acids: CASSLQGWEQYF. As DNA, the CDR3 is TGTGCCAGCAGTTTACAGGGTTGGGAGCAGTACTTC. The V gene is TRBV28, the J gene TRBJ2-7, with TRBD1 as a possible D gene (5 bases). V lost 2 bases and J lost 7, with 9 bases in between. This CDR3 is 12 amino acids long. CDR1 is MDHEN and CDR2 is SYDVKM in the germline V gene.

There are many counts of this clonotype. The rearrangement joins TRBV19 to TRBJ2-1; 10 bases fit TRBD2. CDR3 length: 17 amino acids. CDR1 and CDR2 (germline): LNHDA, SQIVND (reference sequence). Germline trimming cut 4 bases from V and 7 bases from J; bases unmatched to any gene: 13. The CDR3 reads CASSNLAGDLPSNEQFF. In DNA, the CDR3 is TGTGCCAGTAGTAACCTAGCGGGGGACCTCCCCTCTAATGAGCAGTTCTTC.

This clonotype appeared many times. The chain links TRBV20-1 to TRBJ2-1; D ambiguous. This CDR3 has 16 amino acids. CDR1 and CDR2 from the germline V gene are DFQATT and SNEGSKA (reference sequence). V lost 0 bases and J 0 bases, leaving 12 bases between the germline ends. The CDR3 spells CSARDWSRSSYNEQFF. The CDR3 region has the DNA TGCAGTGCTAGAGATTGGAGCAGAAGCTCCTACAATGAGCAGTTCTTC.

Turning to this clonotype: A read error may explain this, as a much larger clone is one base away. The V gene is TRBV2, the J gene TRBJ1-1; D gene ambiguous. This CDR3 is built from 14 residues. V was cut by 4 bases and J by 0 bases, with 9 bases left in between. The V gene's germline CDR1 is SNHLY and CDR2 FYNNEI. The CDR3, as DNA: TGTGCCAGCAGTGCGACATTCATGAACACTGAAGCTTTCTTT. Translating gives CASSATFMNTEAFF.

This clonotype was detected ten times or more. The CDR3 DNA sequence: TGTGCCAGCAGCTTAGTATCAAAAATAGGACAGGGGAGGAACACTGAAGCTTTCTTT. Protein product: CASSLVSKIGQGRNTEAFF. This chain uses TRBV7-8 with TRBJ1-1, with TRBD1 matching over 9 bases. Germline values: CDR1 SGHVS, CDR2 FQNEAQ. CDR3 size: 19 residues. V shed 1 base, J shed 1 base, and the junction held 13 bases outside the gene matches. Using reference TRBV7-8 and TRBJ1-1 for the parts outside the CDR3, the full variable domain is GAGVSQSPRYKVAKRGQDVALRCDPISGHVSLFWYQQALGQGPEFLTYFQNEAQLDKSGLPSDRFFAERPEGSVSTLKIQRTQQEDSAVYLCASSLVSKIGQGRNTEAFFGQGTRLTVV.

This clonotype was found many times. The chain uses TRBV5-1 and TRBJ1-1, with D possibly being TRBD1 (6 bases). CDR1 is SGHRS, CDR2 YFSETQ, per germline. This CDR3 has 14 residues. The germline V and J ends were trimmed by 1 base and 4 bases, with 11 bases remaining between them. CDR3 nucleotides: TGCGCCAGCAGCTTGAATCTAGGGGGCACTGAAGCTTTCTTT. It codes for CASSLNLGGTEAFF.

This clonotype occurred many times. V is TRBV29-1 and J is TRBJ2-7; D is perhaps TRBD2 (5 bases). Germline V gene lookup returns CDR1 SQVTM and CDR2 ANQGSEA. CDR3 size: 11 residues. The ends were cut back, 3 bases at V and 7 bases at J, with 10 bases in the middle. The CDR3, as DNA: TGCAGCGTTGAGGACTTCGGGGAGCAGTACTTC. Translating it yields CSVEDFGEQYF.

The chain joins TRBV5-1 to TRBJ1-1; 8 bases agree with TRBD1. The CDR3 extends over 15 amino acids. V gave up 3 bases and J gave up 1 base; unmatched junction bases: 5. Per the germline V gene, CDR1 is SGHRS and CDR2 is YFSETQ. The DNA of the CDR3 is TGCGCCAGCAGCTCCCAGGGGGCGAGGAACACTGAAGCTTTCTTT. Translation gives CASSSQGARNTEAFF.

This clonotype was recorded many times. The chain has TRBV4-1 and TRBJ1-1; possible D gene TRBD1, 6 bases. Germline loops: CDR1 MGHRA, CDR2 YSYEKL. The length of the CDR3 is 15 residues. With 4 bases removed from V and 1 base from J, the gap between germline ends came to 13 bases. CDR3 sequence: CASSPQGYWNTEAFF. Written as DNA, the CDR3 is TGCGCCAGCAGCCCACAGGGTTATTGGAACACTGAAGCTTTCTTT.

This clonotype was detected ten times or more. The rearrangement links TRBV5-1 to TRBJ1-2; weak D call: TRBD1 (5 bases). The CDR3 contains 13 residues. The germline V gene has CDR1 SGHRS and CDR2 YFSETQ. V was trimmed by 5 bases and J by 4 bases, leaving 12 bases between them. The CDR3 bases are TGCGCCAGCAGGGCGGGACTTTTCTATGGCTACACCTTC. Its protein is CASRAGLFYGYTF.

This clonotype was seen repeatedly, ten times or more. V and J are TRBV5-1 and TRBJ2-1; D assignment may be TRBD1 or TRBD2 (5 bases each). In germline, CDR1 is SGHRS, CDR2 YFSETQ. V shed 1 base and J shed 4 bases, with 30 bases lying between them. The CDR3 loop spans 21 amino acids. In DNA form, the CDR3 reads TGCGCCAGCAGCTTGTCCCCTGGGCAGCCGTCCGCAAAGCGGACATACAATGAGCAGTTCTTC. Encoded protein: CASSLSPGQPSAKRTYNEQFF.

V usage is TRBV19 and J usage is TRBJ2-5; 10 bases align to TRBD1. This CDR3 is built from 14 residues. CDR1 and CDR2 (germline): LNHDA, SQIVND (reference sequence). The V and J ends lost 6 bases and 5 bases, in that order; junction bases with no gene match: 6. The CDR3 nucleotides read TGTGCCAGTAGCCAGACAGGGGGCGTCGAGACCCAGTACTTC. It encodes CASSQTGGVETQYF. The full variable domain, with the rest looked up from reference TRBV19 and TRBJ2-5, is DGGITQSPKYLFRKEGQNVTLSCEQNLNHDAMYWYRQDPGQGLRLIYYSQIVNDFQKGDIAEGYSVSREKKESFPLTVTSAQKNPTAFYLCASSQTGGVETQYFGPGTRLLVL.

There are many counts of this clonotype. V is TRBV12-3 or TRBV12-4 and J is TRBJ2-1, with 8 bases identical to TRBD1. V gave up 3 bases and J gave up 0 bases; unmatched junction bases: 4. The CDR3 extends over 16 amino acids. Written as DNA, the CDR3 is TGTGCCAGCAGTTTGCGGCAGGGGGCCTCCTACAATGAGCAGTTCTTC. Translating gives CASSLRQGASYNEQFF.

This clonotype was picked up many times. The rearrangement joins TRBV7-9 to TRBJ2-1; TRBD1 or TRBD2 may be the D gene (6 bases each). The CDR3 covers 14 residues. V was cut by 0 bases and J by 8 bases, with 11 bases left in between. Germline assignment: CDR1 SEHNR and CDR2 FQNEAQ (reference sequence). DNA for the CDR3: TGTGCCAGCAGCTTAGCGGAGAGGGGGGATGAGCAGTTCTTC. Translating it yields CASSLAERGDEQFF.

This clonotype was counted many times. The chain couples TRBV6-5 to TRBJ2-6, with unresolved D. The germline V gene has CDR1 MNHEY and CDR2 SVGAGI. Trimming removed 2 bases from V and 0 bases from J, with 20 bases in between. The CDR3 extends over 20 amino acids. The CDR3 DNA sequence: TGTGCCAGCAGTTACCATGGCCCCAGTTCTAGTAACTCTGGGGCCAACGTCCTGACTTTC. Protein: CASSYHGPSSSNSGANVLTF.

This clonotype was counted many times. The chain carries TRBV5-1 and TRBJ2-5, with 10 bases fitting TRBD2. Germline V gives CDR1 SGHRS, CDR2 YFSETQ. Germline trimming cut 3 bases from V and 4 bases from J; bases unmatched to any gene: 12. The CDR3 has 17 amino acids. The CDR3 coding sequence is TGCGCCAGCAGCTGGGAACAGCGGGGGGGGGTCGGAGAGACCCAGTACTTC. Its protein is CASSWEQRGGVGETQYF.

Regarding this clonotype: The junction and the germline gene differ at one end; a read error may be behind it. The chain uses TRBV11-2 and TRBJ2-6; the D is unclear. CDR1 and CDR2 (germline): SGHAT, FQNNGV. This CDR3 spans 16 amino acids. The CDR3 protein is CASSERTSSGSNVLTF. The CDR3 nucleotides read TGTGCCAGCAGCGAACGGACCAGCTCTGGGTCCAACGTCCTGACTTTC.

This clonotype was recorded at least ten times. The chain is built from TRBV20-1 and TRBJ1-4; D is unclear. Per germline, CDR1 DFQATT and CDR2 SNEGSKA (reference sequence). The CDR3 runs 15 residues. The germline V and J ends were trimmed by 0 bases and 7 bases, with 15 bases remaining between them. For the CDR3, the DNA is TGCAGTGCTAGAGATGGGAGGAGCCTGAGTGAAAAACTGTTTTTT. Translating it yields CSARDGRSLSEKLFF.